The 10 T cell receptor beta chains reported below all come from one sample, sequenced in a study of blood T cell repertoires in COVID-19. Method: immunoSEQ multiplex PCR; TCRdb's copy keeps in-frame clones and lacks some. This table has roughly 70,000 clones, 80% appearing once. Sequencing input: peripheral blood. These receptors came from a man in his 70s who had recovered from COVID-19.

This clone was seen a handful of times. The chain recombines TRBV19 with TRBJ2-2; D gene ambiguous. The ends were cut back, 3 bases at V and 0 bases at J, with 8 bases in the middle. Per germline, CDR1 LNHDA and CDR2 SQIVND (reference sequence). The CDR3 runs to 15 residues. CDR3 in DNA: TGTGCCAGTAGTATGGGCCCAGCGAACACCGGGGAGCTGTTTTTT. This sequence encodes CASSMGPANTGELFF.

The V gene is TRBV11-2, the J gene TRBJ1-6; 10 nucleotides match TRBD1. Trimming removed 5 bases from V and 7 bases from J; junction bases left unmatched: 5. This CDR3 is built from 15 residues. Looked up from germline, CDR1 is SGHAT and CDR2 is FQNNGV. The CDR3 bases are TGTGCCAGCAGCGGAAGGACAGGGGGAAATTCACCCCTCCACTTT. Translated: CASSGRTGGNSPLHF.

As DNA, the CDR3 is TGTGCCAGCAGTTCCCCCGATGGACAGGGCAACTATGGCTACACCTTC. Encoded protein: CASSSPDGQGNYGYTF. This chain connects TRBV28 to TRBJ1-2; 8 bases align to TRBD1. The CDR3 runs 16 residues. Trimming cost V 4 bases and J 2 bases; bases outside gene matches: 9. Germline V lookup: CDR1 MDHEN, CDR2 SYDVKM.

This chain connects TRBV6-2 or TRBV6-3 to TRBJ2-7, with a possible D match to TRBD1 (6 bases). CDR1 and CDR2 (germline): MNHEY, SVGEGT. The CDR3 totals 12 residues. Between the trimmed V and J ends, which lost 5 bases and 4 bases, there was a span of 9 bases. CDR3 sequence (DNA): TGTGCCAGCAGTGTGGACAGATACGAGCAGTACTTC. It codes for CASSVDRYEQYF.

This chain joins TRBV5-4 and TRBJ1-1; D unclear. The CDR3 contains 13 residues. Trimming cost V 2 bases and J 1 base, with 6 bases left between them. Germline V gene data show CDR1 as SGHNT and CDR2 as YYREEE (reference sequence). For the CDR3, the DNA is TGTGCCAGCAGCTTTGGCAGGAACACTGAAGCTTTCTTT. Translated: CASSFGRNTEAFF. The whole variable domain, filled in from reference TRBV5-4 and TRBJ1-1, reads ETGVTQSPTHLIKTRGQQVTLRCSSQSGHNTVSWYQQALGQGPQFIFQYYREEENGRGNFPPRFSGLQFPNYSSELNVNALELDDSALYLCASSFGRNTEAFFGQGTRLTVV.

This clone was picked up a small number of times. The chain recombines TRBV7-9 with TRBJ2-3; 9 positions match TRBD2. The CDR3 is 16 residues long. Germline assignment: CDR1 SEHNR and CDR2 FQNEAQ (reference sequence). J lost 2 bases, V lost 1 base, and 4 bases had no gene match. The CDR3 loop is CASSLGLAEPTDTQYF. The CDR3 DNA sequence: TGTGCCAGCAGCTTAGGACTAGCGGAGCCCACAGATACGCAGTATTTT. Filled out from reference TRBV7-9 and TRBJ2-3, the complete variable domain reads DTGVSQNPRHKITKRGQNVTFRCDPISEHNRLYWYRQTLGQGPEFLTYFQNEAQLEKSRLLSDRFSAERPKGSFSTLEIQRTEQGDSAMYLCASSLGLAEPTDTQYFGPGTRLTVL.

This chain connects TRBV27 to TRBJ2-3, with a tentative D call TRBD1 (5 bases). The germline V and J ends were trimmed by 7 bases and 3 bases, with 14 bases remaining between them. The CDR3 has 14 amino acids. From germline, CDR1 is MNHEY and CDR2 SMNVEV (reference sequence). CDR3 loop: CASKFGALTDTQYF. The CDR3 nucleotides read TGTGCCAGCAAATTTGGGGCTTTGACAGATACGCAGTATTTT.

J is TRBJ1-5 and V is TRBV30; unclear D gene. CDR3 size: 12 residues. The V end lost 3 bases, the J end lost 6 bases, and 9 bases lay between the germline ends. Per germline, CDR1 GTSNPN and CDR2 SVGIG (reference sequence). The CDR3 loop reads CAWSRGVQPQHF. In nucleotides, the CDR3 is TGTGCCTGGAGCCGGGGAGTTCAGCCCCAGCATTTT.

This rearrangement joins TRBV28 to TRBJ2-7; a possible D gene is TRBD2 (5 bases). The CDR3 is made up of 14 amino acids. V lost 5 bases and J 3 bases, leaving 14 bases between the germline ends. Germline loops: CDR1 MDHEN, CDR2 SYDVKM. In DNA form, the CDR3 reads TGTGCCAGCAGTACTCCGGACTCTCTCTACGAGCAGTACTTC. It yields the protein CASSTPDSLYEQYF.

The chain employs TRBV2 and TRBJ2-7; TRBD1 aligns across 9 bases. This CDR3 contains 13 residues. Per germline, CDR1 SNHLY and CDR2 FYNNEI. V was pared by 9 bases and J by 5 bases, with 8 bases of the junction left unmatched. This CDR3 reads CARGGQGGHEQYF. In nucleotides, the CDR3 is TGTGCCAGGGGGGGACAGGGTGGCCACGAGCAGTACTTC.